Each of the 24 T cell receptor beta chains below was sequenced from the same sample in a study of glioma-infiltrating T cells. The iRepertoire nested amplicon-rescue multiplex PCR amplified TCR alpha and beta CDR3s from RNA. TCRdb processed the multiplex PCR reads anew with MiXCR; each CDR3 protein has one entry. Of under 200,000 distinct CDR3 sequences in the sample, 32% were seen once. Material for sequencing was glioma tissue, nonneoplastic brain tissue, or PBMCs (not recorded which). The source of these receptors is a human donor with low-grade glioma or glioblastoma, undergoing nonglioma brain surgery, or in good health (not recorded which).

The V call is TRBV10-3, the J call TRBJ2-5, with 8 bases that match TRBD2. From germline, CDR1 is ENHRY and CDR2 SYGVKD. With 7 bases clipped from V and 2 bases from J, the junction kept 12 bases outside the gene matches. This CDR3 comprises 16 residues. CDR3 nucleotides: TGTGCCATCAAACCGGGACTAGGTTTACAACAAGAGACCCAGTACTTC. It specifies CAIKPGLGLQQETQYF.

A note on this clonotype: A much larger clone sits a single nucleotide away, making a read error possible. This chain connects TRBV25-1 to TRBJ2-3; perhaps D is TRBD1 or TRBD2 (6 bases each). Per germline, CDR1 MGHDK and CDR2 SYGVNS. CDR3 length equals 18 residues. V was clipped by 5 bases and J by 1 base, with 22 bases between them. In DNA, the CDR3 is TGTGCCAGCAGTTACCGAGGCCTCTCGGGGGCAGGCACAGATACGCAGTATTTT. This encodes CASSYRGLSGAGTDTQYF.

This clonotype was picked up many times. CDR3 nucleotides: TGTGCCAGCCTTGGGAGGAAGGCTGGAAACACCATATATTTT. Its translation: CASLGRKAGNTIYF. V gene TRBV7-9 combines with J gene TRBJ1-3; unclear D gene. The CDR3 contains 14 residues. V shed 8 bases and J shed 2 bases, with 13 bases lying between them. Germline assignment: CDR1 SEHNR and CDR2 FQNEAQ (reference sequence).

This clonotype was counted at least ten times. The genes are TRBV7-9 and TRBJ1-2; D unresolved. V gave up 5 bases and J gave up 8 bases, with 9 bases separating them. The CDR3 has 11 residues. Germline CDR1 SEHNR, CDR2 FQNEAQ (reference sequence). CDR3 bases: TGTGCCAGCAGCGACGCAGTGGGCTACACCTTC. It codes for CASSDAVGYTF. The whole variable domain, filled in from reference TRBV7-9 and TRBJ1-2, reads DTGVSQNPRHKITKRGQNVTFRCDPISEHNRLYWYRQTLGQGPEFLTYFQNEAQLEKSRLLSDRFSAERPKGSFSTLEIQRTEQGDSAMYLCASSDAVGYTFGSGTRLTVV.

To note about this clonotype: One junction end disagrees with the germline gene, perhaps due to a read error. The chain has TRBV6-9 and TRBJ2-1; D could derive from TRBD1 or TRBD2 (5 bases each). CDR3 length: 13 residues. The germline V gene has CDR1 MNHGY and CDR2 SVAAGI. Here the CDR3 reads CTSSYDGTPEQFF. CDR3 bases: TGTACCAGCAGTTACGATGGGACGCCCGAGCAGTTCTTC.

This clonotype was seen repeatedly, ten times or more. The chain links TRBV12-3 or TRBV12-4 to TRBJ2-5; 9 bases are a match to TRBD1. V shed 6 bases, J shed 1 base, and the junction held 3 bases outside the gene matches. This CDR3 spans 14 amino acids. The CDR3 nucleotides are TGTGCCAGCAGAAAGACAGGGGGCCAAGAGACCCAGTACTTC. The encoded protein is CASRKTGGQETQYF.

The gene calls are TRBV20-1 and TRBJ2-3; 7 bases are a match to TRBD2. The CDR3 sequence is 16 residues long. J was trimmed by 2 bases and V by 3 bases; bases with no gene match: 11. Per the germline V gene, CDR1 is DFQATT and CDR2 is SNEGSKA (reference sequence). CDR3 residues: CSASTPEAGVTDTQYF. The CDR3 DNA follows: TGCAGTGCTAGTACCCCCGAGGCGGGAGTCACAGATACGCAGTATTTT.

This clonotype was seen ten or more times. The chain links TRBV12-3 or TRBV12-4 to TRBJ1-2; TRBD1 matches at 8 bases. J gave up 3 bases and V 6 bases, and 3 bases lay outside the gene matches. The CDR3 loop spans 13 amino acids. The DNA for the CDR3 is TGTGCCAGCAGGATGACAGGGGACTATGGCTACACCTTC. Translated: CASRMTGDYGYTF.

This clonotype was seen at least ten times. The V gene is TRBV7-9, the J gene TRBJ1-3, with TRBD1 identical over 7 bases. V shed 5 bases and J 0 bases; nucleotides not matched to a gene: 4. The germline CDR1 and CDR2 sequences are SEHNR and FQNEAQ (reference sequence). This CDR3 contains 15 residues. CDR3 nucleotide sequence: TGTGCCAGCAGCCCGACAGGGAACTCTGGAAACACCATATATTTT. Protein: CASSPTGNSGNTIYF.

This clonotype occurred many times. This sequence joins TRBV12-3 or TRBV12-4 and TRBJ2-5; TRBD1 matches at 7 bases. This CDR3 is built from 16 residues. The junction had 10 bases not matched to a gene; V was cut back by 4 bases and J by 2 bases. CDR3 amino acids: CASSSHRGTTQETQYF. CDR3 DNA: TGTGCCAGCAGTTCCCACAGGGGTACAACGCAAGAGACCCAGTACTTC.

This clonotype has a count of ten or more. This chain links TRBV2 with TRBJ2-3; maybe TRBD2 (6 bases). Germline V gives CDR1 SNHLY, CDR2 FYNNEI. There are 15 residues in the CDR3. V was clipped by 5 bases and J by 3 bases, with 15 bases between them. The CDR3 coding sequence is TGTGCCAGCAGTCAACTAGCTGGCGGGACAGATACGCAGTATTTT. Its translation is CASSQLAGGTDTQYF.

Many counts were recorded for this clonotype. This chain links TRBV7-2 with TRBJ2-7; D ambiguous. The germline CDR1 and CDR2 sequences are SGHTA and FQGNSA. The CDR3 length is 16 residues. V dropped 3 bases and J dropped 3 bases, with 18 bases sitting between them. The CDR3 region has the DNA TGTGCCAGCAGCTTGGGTTCAGCGATTACCTACTACGAGCAGTACTTC. It is translated as CASSLGSAITYYEQYF. Full variable domain (outside the CDR3, taken from reference TRBV7-2 and TRBJ2-7): GAGVSQSPSNKVTEKGKDVELRCDPISGHTALYWYRQSLGQGLEFLIYFQGNSAPDKSGLPSDRFSAERTGGSVSTLTIQRTQQEDSAVYLCASSLGSAITYYEQYFGPGTRLTVT.

The table lists this clonotype with many counts. V and J are TRBV6-1 and TRBJ1-4; a possible D gene is TRBD1 (6 bases). V lost 7 bases and J 6 bases, leaving 18 bases between the germline ends. The germline V gene has CDR1 MNHNS and CDR2 SASEGT. This CDR3 comprises 15 residues. For the CDR3, the DNA is TGTGCCAGCACCCGAGGGGGTGGGCCCTATGAAAAACTGTTTTTT. Amino acid sequence: CASTRGGGPYEKLFF.

V is TRBV20-1 and J is TRBJ2-1, with a possible D match to TRBD2 (6 bases). Germline CDR1 reads DFQATT; CDR2 reads SNEGSKA (reference sequence). V was clipped by 5 bases and J by 0 bases, with 14 bases between them. The CDR3 length is 15 residues. In nucleotides, the CDR3 is TGCAGTGCTTGGGACTCCTTCAGCTCCTACAATGAGCAGTTCTTC. This sequence encodes CSAWDSFSSYNEQFF.

This clonotype appeared a few times. The chain couples TRBV18 to TRBJ2-5; D is tentatively TRBD1 or TRBD2 (5 bases each). This CDR3 is built from 16 residues. Germline CDR1 is KGHSH and CDR2 is LQKENI. V dropped 3 bases and J dropped 5 bases, with 19 bases sitting between them. This CDR3 reads CASSPARFSGLETQYF. In DNA form, the CDR3 reads TGTGCCAGCTCACCCGCTAGATTCTCGGGGCTGGAGACCCAGTACTTC. The full variable domain, its missing parts supplied by reference TRBV18 and TRBJ2-5, is NAGVMQNPRHLVRRRGQEARLRCSPMKGHSHVYWYRQLPEEGLKFMVYLQKENIIDESGMPKERFSAEFPKEGPSILRIQQVVRGDSAAYFCASSPARFSGLETQYFGPGTRLLVL.

This clonotype was detected many times. The chain uses TRBV27 and TRBJ1-5; D remains unclear. The germline CDR1 and CDR2 sequences are MNHEY and SMNVEV (reference sequence). Trimming pared 5 bases from V and 0 bases from J, leaving 8 bases between. The CDR3 length is 14 residues. CDR3 in DNA: TGTGCCAGCAGTGCTCTTTTTAGCAATCAGCCCCAGCATTTT. This gives the protein CASSALFSNQPQHF.

As to this clonotype: A much larger clone lies a single base off, so this may be a read error. This likely comes from a read error, as the CDR3 has no conserved phenylalanine or tryptophan at its end. The V gene is TRBV4-3, the J gene TRBJ2-1; 9 bases are a match to TRBD1. The V segment lost 2 bases and the J segment 7 bases; nucleotides outside the gene matches: 9. This CDR3 is built from 16 residues. Germline V gene data show CDR1 as LGHNA and CDR2 as YSLEER. The CDR3 sequence: CASSQNRGRGGNEQFS. CDR3 coding DNA: TGCGCCAGCAGCCAAAACAGGGGGCGCGGGGGAAATGAGCAGTTCTCC.

This clonotype is a singleton in its sample. A read error may be the cause here, since a much bigger clone is one base away. The gene calls are TRBV4-3 and TRBJ2-7, with 7 bases matching TRBD2. The CDR3 runs to 16 residues. The V gene end was trimmed by 2 bases and the J gene end by 3 bases; junction bases not matched to a gene: 10. Germline loops: CDR1 LGHNA, CDR2 YSLEER. Here the CDR3 DNA reads TGCGCCAGCAGCCAATATATCGAGCGGGATCACTACGAGCAGTACTTC. It encodes CASSQYIERDHYEQYF.

Worth noting for this clonotype: Mismatch with germline at one junction end may stem from a read error. This chain links TRBV20-1 with TRBJ1-1; TRBD1 matches at 7 bases. The CDR3 spans 15 residues. Germline V gene sequence: CDR1 DFQATT, CDR2 SNEGSKA (reference sequence). The CDR3 spells CSATDGGRGTTEAFF. CDR3 nucleotides: TGCAGTGCTACAGATGGCGGCAGGGGGACCACTGAAGCTTTCTTC.

Comments on this clonotype: Compared with germline, one end of the junction differs, possibly owing to a read error. The V and J genes are TRBV6-5 and TRBJ2-7, with D possibly TRBD1 on 6 matching bases. Per the germline V gene, CDR1 is MNHEY and CDR2 is SVGAGI. This CDR3 spans 14 amino acids. CDR3: CTSSFLAGAYEQYF. The CDR3 nucleotides read TGTACCAGCAGTTTCTTAGCAGGGGCCTACGAGCAGTACTTC.

This clonotype was counted at least ten times. CDR3 in amino acids: CASTTGQGALYEQYF. CDR3 bases: TGTGCCAGCACTACGGGACAGGGGGCATTATACGAGCAGTACTTC. This chain links TRBV6-1 with TRBJ2-7, with 12 bases identical to TRBD1. V was pared by 7 bases and J by 4 bases, with 8 bases of the junction left unmatched. The CDR3 is 15 amino acids. Germline CDR1 MNHNS, CDR2 SASEGT.

The genes are TRBV2 and TRBJ2-3; D gene ambiguous. The CDR3 has 15 residues. CDR1 is SNHLY and CDR2 is FYNNEI in the germline V gene. V lost 4 bases, J lost 2 bases, and 13 bases lay in between. CDR3 in amino acids: CASSVLGFNTDTQYF. CDR3 DNA sequence: TGTGCCAGCAGTGTTCTGGGGTTTAACACAGATACGCAGTATTTT.

This clonotype showed up many times. This chain connects TRBV6-1 to TRBJ2-3; a possible D gene is TRBD1 (5 bases). CDR3 length equals 13 residues. The V end lost 5 bases, the J end lost 10 bases, and 16 bases lay between the germline ends. Germline CDR1 and CDR2: MNHNS and SASEGT. CDR3 sequence: CASSTQGREAQYF. CDR3 DNA: TGTGCCAGCAGTACCCAGGGCCGTGAGGCGCAGTATTTT.

With respect to this clonotype: A much more abundant neighbour one base away suggests this may be a read error. The rearrangement uses TRBV7-3 and TRBJ2-6; 9 nucleotides line up with TRBD1. The germline V gene encodes CDR1 SGHTA and CDR2 FQGTGA. CDR3 size: 17 residues. CDR3 sequence (DNA): TGTGCCAGCAGCTCTGGGACAGGGAGCTCTTGGGCCAACGTCCTGACTTTC. Translation gives CASSSGTGSSWANVLTF.